Listed below are T cell receptor beta chains from one sample, sequenced in a study of T cells in Graves' hyperthyroidism and ophthalmopathy. TCRdb re-called the multiplex PCR reads through MiXCR, storing one row per CDR3 protein. The top ten hold around 4% of the sample, which has more than 500,000 distinct CDR3 sequences, 14% to 15% seen once. The sample was blood. The receptors derive from a woman between 40 and 55 years old with Graves' ophthalmopathy. Both conserved end residues are trimmed from each CDR3.

V gene	J gene	CDR3 protein
TRBV20-1	TRBJ1-5	SARPRDQPQH
TRBV19	TRBJ1-1	ASSRWETMNTEAF
TRBV29-1	TRBJ1-1	SVWAGGGTEAF
TRBV3-1	TRBJ1-2	ASSQGAVGGNNYGYT
TRBV7-2	TRBJ2-7	ASSVTSGLWEQY
TRBV28	TRBJ1-2	ASSLPAGAGYT
TRBV6-1	TRBJ1-6	ASSKDIVRESPLH
TRBV15	TRBJ1-1	ATSREGGETF
TRBV24-1	TRBJ2-2	ATSREGRGNTGELF
TRBV10-3	TRBJ2-3	AISPGTGTDITQY
TRBV30	TRBJ2-5	AWNSFFKETQY
TRBV19	TRBJ1-2	ASSPRTGWGYT
TRBV7-2	TRBJ2-7	ASSFFPSSSYEQY
TRBV12-3/TRBV12-4	TRBJ2-5	ASRSASGSSETQY
TRBV5-1	TRBJ1-1	ASRATGRDTEAF
TRBV5-1	TRBJ1-6	ASSPGDRPGSPLH
TRBV27	TRBJ2-5	ASSFDRETQY
TRBV7-9	TRBJ2-3	ASSLRERAQY
TRBV6-1	TRBJ1-6	ASSTSRDSNNSPLH
TRBV20-1	TRBJ2-7	SARSTLTGYEQY
TRBV27	TRBJ2-7	ASSKGQAAGYEQY
TRBV11-2	TRBJ1-1	ASTDPGQGANTEAF
TRBV6-5	TRBJ2-7	ASSFSESSYEQY
TRBV6-2/TRBV6-3	TRBJ2-5	ASSLAGEGQETQY
TRBV28	TRBJ2-7	ASSDYPVYEQY
TRBV9	TRBJ1-1	ASSPEGAMRAEAF
TRBV12-3/TRBV12-4	TRBJ1-5	ASSLRADSNQPQH
TRBV24-1	TRBJ2-3	ATSDPAARGQTTDTQY
TRBV7-3	TRBJ2-5	ASSLTSGTLETQY
TRBV20-1	TRBJ1-1	SAARDGRGLIEAF
TRBV6-1	TRBJ2-5	ASSLGQGTQY
TRBV12-3/TRBV12-4	TRBJ2-7	ASSKGQASPAPYEQY
TRBV6-5	TRBJ2-7	ASSYSLAKVNEQY
TRBV6-1	TRBJ2-7	ASSEARGRAYEQY
TRBV30	TRBJ2-1	AWRLAGSPNEQF
TRBV12-3/TRBV12-4	TRBJ2-1	ASSLAGGPTSEQF
TRBV7-6	TRBJ2-7	ASSEGLLSYEQY